This TCR beta chain was profiled in a study of cytomegalovirus exposure and HLA in healthy donors. Overall study results and limits: The majority of TCR sequences were rare, yet some public TCRs appeared in many donors. Specificity of three CMV-associated chains for CMV antigens was verified in vitro.

In the PCR, 60 Vbeta and 13 Jbeta primers were used. Sequenced by immunoSEQ multiplex PCR; TCRdb stores in-frame clones only, minus some. Of 90,000 to 150,000 clones in the sample, around 69% are singletons; the top ten hold around 15%. About this clone itself: What it binds is unknown.

The V gene lost 4 bases and the J gene lost 4 bases, with 10 bases spanning the gap. CDR3 length: 13 amino acids. The germline gives CDR1 LNHDA, CDR2 SQIVND (reference sequence). This sequence joins TRBV19 and TRBJ2-5; D perhaps matches TRBD1 (6 bases). The sample comprised PBMCs. The clonotype originates from a man aged 50-60 years in good health and CMV-seropositive. CDR3 sequence reads: CASSRGRGETQYF. CDR3 sequence (DNA): TGTGCCAGTAGTAGGGGCAGGGGAGAGACCCAGTACTTC. The full variable domain, completed using reference TRBV19 and TRBJ2-5, is DGGITQSPKYLFRKEGQNVTLSCEQNLNHDAMYWYRQDPGQGLRLIYYSQIVNDFQKGDIAEGYSVSREKKESFPLTVTSAQKNPTAFYLCASSRGRGETQYFGPGTRLLVL.